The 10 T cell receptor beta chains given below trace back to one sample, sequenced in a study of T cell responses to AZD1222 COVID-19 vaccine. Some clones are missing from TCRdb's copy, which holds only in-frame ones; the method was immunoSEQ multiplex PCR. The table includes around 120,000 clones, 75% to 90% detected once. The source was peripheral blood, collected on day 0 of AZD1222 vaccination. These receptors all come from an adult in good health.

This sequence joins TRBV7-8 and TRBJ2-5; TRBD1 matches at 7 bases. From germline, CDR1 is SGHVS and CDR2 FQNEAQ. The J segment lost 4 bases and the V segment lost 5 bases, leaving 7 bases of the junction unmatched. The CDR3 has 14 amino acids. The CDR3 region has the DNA TGTGCCAGCAGCCTTCGACAGGGTGGAGAGACCCAGTACTTC. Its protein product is CASSLRQGGETQYF.

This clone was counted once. CDR3 coding DNA: TGTGCCAGCAGCCTAGGGGGTCGGAGCACTGAAGCTTTCTTT. This codes for CASSLGGRSTEAFF. This sequence joins TRBV7-3 and TRBJ1-1; TRBD1 is a possible D gene (6 bases). The germline gives CDR1 SGHTA, CDR2 FQGTGA. V was trimmed by 5 bases and J by 4 bases, leaving 14 bases between them. The CDR3 totals 14 residues.

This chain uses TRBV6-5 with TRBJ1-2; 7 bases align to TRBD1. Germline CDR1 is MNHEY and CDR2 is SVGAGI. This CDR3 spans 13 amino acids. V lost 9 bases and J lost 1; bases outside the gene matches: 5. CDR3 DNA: TGTGCCAGTAGGACAGGCCGTAACTATGGCTACACCTTC. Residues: CASRTGRNYGYTF.

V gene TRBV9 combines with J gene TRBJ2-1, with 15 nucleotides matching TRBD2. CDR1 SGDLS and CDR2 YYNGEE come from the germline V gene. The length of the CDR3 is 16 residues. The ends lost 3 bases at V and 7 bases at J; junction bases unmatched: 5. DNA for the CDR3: TGTGCCAGCAGCGGAACCGGGACTAGCGGGAGGAATGAGCAGTTCTTC. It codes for CASSGTGTSGRNEQFF.

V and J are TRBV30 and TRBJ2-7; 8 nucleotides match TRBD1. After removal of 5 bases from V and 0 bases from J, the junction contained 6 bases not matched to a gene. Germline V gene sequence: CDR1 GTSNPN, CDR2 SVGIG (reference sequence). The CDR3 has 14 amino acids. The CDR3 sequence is CAWDRGLSSYEQYF. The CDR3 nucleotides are TGTGCCTGGGACAGGGGTCTGAGCTCCTACGAGCAGTACTTC.

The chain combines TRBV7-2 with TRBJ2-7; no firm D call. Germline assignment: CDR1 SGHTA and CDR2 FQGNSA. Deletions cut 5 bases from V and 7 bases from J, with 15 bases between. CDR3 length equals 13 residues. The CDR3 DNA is TGTGCCAGCAGCGCCATGGACGGCTCGGAGCAGTACTTC. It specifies CASSAMDGSEQYF.

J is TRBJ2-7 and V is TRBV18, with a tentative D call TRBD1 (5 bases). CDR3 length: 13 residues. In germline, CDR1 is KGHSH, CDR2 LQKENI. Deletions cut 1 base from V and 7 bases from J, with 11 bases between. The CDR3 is CASSPQGLGEQYF. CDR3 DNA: TGTGCCAGCTCACCACAGGGGCTAGGGGAGCAGTACTTC.

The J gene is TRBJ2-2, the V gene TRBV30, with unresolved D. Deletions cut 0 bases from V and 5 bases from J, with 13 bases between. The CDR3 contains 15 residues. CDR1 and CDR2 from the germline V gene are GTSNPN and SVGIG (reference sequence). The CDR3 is CAWSVLRVGTGELFF. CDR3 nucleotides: TGTGCCTGGAGTGTACTTCGTGTAGGAACCGGGGAGCTGTTTTTT. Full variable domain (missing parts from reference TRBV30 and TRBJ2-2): SQTIHQWPATLVQPVGSPLSLECTVEGTSNPNLYWYRQAAGRGLQLLFYSVGIGQISSEVPQNLSASRPQDRQFILSSKKLLLSDSGFYLCAWSVLRVGTGELFFGEGSRLTVL.

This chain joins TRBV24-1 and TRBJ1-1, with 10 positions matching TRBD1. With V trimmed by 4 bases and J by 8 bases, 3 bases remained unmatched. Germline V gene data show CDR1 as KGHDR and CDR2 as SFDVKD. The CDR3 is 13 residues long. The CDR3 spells CATSDATGGEAFF. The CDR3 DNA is TGTGCCACCAGTGACGCGACAGGGGGCGAAGCTTTCTTT.

The CDR3 sequence is CASRRGDSAYEQYF. The CDR3 DNA reads TGTGCCAGCAGGAGAGGGGACAGTGCCTACGAGCAGTACTTC. The genes are TRBV27 and TRBJ2-7; 7 positions match TRBD1. V lost 6 bases to trimming and J lost 2 bases; unmatched junction nucleotides: 7. Germline CDR1 MNHEY, CDR2 SMNVEV (reference sequence). The CDR3 spans 14 residues.